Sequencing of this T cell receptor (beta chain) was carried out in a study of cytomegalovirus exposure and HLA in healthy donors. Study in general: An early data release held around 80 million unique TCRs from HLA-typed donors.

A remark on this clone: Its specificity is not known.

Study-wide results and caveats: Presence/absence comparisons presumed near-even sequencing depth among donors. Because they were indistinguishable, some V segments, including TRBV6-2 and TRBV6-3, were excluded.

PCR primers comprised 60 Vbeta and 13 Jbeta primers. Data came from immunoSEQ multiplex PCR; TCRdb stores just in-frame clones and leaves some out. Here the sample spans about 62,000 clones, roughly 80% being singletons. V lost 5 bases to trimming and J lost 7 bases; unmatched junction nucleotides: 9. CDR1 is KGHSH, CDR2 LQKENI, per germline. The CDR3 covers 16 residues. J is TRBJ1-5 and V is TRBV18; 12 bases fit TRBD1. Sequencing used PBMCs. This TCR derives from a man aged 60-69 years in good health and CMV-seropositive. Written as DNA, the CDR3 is TGTGCCAGCTCATTGGGACAGGGGGCGCTGGGACAGCCCCAGCATTTT. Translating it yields CASSLGQGALGQPQHF.